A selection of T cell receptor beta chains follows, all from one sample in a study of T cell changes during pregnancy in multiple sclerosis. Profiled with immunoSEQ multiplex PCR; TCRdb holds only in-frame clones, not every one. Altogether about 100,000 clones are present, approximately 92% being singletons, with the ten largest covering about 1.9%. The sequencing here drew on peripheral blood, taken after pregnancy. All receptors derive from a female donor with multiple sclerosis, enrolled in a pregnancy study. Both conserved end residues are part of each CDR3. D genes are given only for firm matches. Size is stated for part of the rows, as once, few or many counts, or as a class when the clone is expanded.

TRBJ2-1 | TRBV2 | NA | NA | CASSLTNYNEQFF | TGTGCCAGCAGCCTGACTAACTACAATGAGCAGTTCTTC
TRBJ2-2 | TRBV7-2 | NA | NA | CASSSRQNTGELFF | TGTGCCAGCAGCTCCCGACAGAACACCGGGGAGCTGTTTTTT
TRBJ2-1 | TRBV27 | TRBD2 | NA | CASSSAPSSGRHNEQFF | TGTGCCAGCAGCAGCGCCCCGTCTAGCGGGCGACACAATGAGCAGTTCTTC
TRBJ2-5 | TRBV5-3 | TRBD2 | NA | CARGVPAETQYF | TGTGCCCGGGGGGTCCCGGCAGAGACCCAGTACTTC
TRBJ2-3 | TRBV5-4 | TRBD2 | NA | CASSLTSGITTDTQYF | TGTGCCAGCAGCCTTACTAGCGGGATTACCACAGATACGCAGTATTTT
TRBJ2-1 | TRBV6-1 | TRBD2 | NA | CASSGPGTTYNEQFF | TGTGCCAGCAGTGGCCCCGGGACTACCTACAATGAGCAGTTCTTC
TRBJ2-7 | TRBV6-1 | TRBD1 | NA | CASSEAERLGQNYEQYF | TGTGCCAGCAGTGAAGCCGAACGTTTGGGACAGAACTACGAGCAGTACTTC
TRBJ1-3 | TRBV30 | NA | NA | CAWRYWGLGNTIYF | TGTGCCTGGAGGTATTGGGGCTTGGGAAACACCATATATTTT
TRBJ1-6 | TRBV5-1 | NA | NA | CASSPGGRTENSPLHF | TGCGCCAGCAGCCCAGGCGGCAGGACAGAAAATTCACCCCTCCACTTT
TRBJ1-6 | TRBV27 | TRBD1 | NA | CASSLIGQGTSYNSPLHF | TGTGCCAGCAGTTTGATTGGACAGGGAACCTCCTATAATTCACCCCTCCACTTT
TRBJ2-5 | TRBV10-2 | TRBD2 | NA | CATGLVQETQYF | TGCGCCACCGGACTAGTCCAAGAGACCCAGTACTTC
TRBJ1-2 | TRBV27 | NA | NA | CASGWGGNYGYTF | TGTGCCAGCGGATGGGGCGGTAACTATGGCTACACCTTC
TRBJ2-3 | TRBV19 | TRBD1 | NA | CASSVSTGGPYTDTQYF | TGTGCCAGTAGTGTATCTACAGGGGGACCCTACACAGATACGCAGTATTTT
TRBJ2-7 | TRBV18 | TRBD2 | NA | CASSPGSSGRSYEQYF | TGTGCCAGCTCACCAGGGTCGAGCGGGAGGTCCTACGAGCAGTACTTC
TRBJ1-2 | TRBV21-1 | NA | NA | CASSNSGQEANYGYTF | TGTGCCAGCAGCAACTCAGGACAGGAAGCTAACTATGGCTACACCTTC
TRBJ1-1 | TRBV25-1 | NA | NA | CASSEYKGGPAEAFF | TGTGCCAGCAGTGAATATAAGGGGGGGCCCGCTGAAGCTTTCTTT
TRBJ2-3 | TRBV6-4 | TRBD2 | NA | CASSDHSGSVGTDTQYF | TGTGCCAGCAGTGACCATAGCGGGAGTGTGGGCACAGATACGCAGTATTTT
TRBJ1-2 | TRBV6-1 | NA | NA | CASKRAQGHYGYTF | TGTGCCAGCAAGAGAGCACAGGGTCACTATGGCTACACCTTC
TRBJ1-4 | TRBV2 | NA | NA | CASSDGGVGEKLFF | TGTGCCAGCAGTGATGGGGGGGTAGGCGAAAAACTGTTTTTT
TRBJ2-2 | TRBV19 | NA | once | CASSDWTGGSAGELFF | TGTGCCAGTAGTGACTGGACAGGAGGGTCCGCCGGGGAGCTGTTTTTT
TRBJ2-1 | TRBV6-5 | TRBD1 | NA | CASRDRVSYNEQFF | TGTGCCAGCAGAGACAGGGTCTCCTACAATGAGCAGTTCTTC
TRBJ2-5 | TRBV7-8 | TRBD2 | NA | CASSLAGLEETQYF | TGTGCCAGCAGCTTAGCAGGACTAGAAGAGACCCAGTACTTC
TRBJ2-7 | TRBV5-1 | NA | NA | CASTSAQVGEQYF | TGCGCCAGCACATCGGCACAGGTTGGCGAGCAGTACTTC
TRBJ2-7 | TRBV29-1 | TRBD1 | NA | CSVEGAGQGLGEQYF | TGCAGCGTTGAAGGTGCAGGACAGGGGCTGGGAGAGCAGTACTTC
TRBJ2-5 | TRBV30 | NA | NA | CAWSVNRAGTQYF | TGTGCCTGGAGTGTAAACAGGGCTGGGACCCAGTACTTC
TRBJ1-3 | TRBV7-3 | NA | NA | CASKAASGNTIYF | TGTGCCAGCAAGGCGGCTTCCGGAAACACCATATATTTT
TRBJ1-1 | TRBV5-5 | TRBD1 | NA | CASSALVGTDTEAFF | TGTGCCAGCAGCGCGCTCGTTGGGACAGACACTGAAGCTTTCTTT
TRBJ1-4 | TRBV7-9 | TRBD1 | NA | CASSSGQGEVEKLFF | TGTGCCAGCAGCTCAGGACAGGGGGAAGTGGAAAAACTGTTTTTT
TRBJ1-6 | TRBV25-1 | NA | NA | CASSESVTGLGNSPLHF | TGTGCCAGCAGTGAATCGGTAACAGGGTTGGGAAATTCACCCCTCCACTTT
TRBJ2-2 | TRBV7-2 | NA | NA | CASSLSPNTGELFF | TGTGCCAGCAGCTTATCTCCCAACACCGGGGAGCTGTTTTTT
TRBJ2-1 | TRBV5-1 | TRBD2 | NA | CASSSGLAGPPNEQFF | TGCGCCAGCAGCTCAGGACTAGCGGGGCCCCCCAATGAGCAGTTCTTC
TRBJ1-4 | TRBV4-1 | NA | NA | CASSREAGSGWEKLFF | TGCGCCAGCAGCCGTGAAGCTGGGTCGGGTTGGGAAAAACTGTTTTTT
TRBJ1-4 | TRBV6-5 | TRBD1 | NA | CASSRGQGLIELFF | TGTGCCAGCAGTCGCGGACAGGGGCTCATAGAACTGTTTTTT
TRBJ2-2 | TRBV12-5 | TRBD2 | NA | CASGLGLAGGPGELFF | TGTGCTAGTGGTTTGGGACTAGCGGGAGGGCCCGGGGAGCTGTTTTTT
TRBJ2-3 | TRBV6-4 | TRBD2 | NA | CASSGLAGDTDTQYF | TGTGCCAGCAGTGGGCTAGCGGGAGACACAGATACGCAGTATTTT
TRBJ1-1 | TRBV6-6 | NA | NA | CASGASRTEAFF | TGTGCCAGCGGGGCGTCGAGGACTGAAGCTTTCTTT
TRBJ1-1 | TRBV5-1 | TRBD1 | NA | CASSLGGQVNTEAFF | TGCGCCAGCAGCTTGGGGGGACAGGTGAACACTGAAGCTTTCTTT
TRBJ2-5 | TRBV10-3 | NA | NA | CAISESNPPEETQYF | TGTGCCATCAGTGAGTCGAACCCCCCTGAGGAGACCCAGTACTTC
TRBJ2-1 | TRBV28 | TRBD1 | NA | CASSLWGTGGNEQFF | TGTGCCAGCAGTTTATGGGGGACAGGGGGTAATGAGCAGTTCTTC
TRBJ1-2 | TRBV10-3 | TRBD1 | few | CAISESGGQGAYGYTF | TGTGCCATCAGTGAGTCTGGGGGACAGGGGGCGTATGGCTACACCTTC
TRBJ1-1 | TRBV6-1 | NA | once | CASSETRNTEAFF | TGTGCCAGCAGTGAAACGAGGAACACTGAAGCTTTCTTT
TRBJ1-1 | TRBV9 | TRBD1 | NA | CASSPQDRGWTEAFF | TGTGCCAGCAGCCCTCAGGACAGGGGATGGACTGAAGCTTTCTTT
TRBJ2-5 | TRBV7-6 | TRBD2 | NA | CASSLSGTTYQETQYF | TGTGCCAGCAGCCTTTCCGGGACTACGTACCAAGAGACCCAGTACTTC
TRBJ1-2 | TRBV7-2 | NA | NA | CASSLRGADYYGYTF | TGTGCCAGCAGCTTACGGGGGGCGGACTACTATGGCTACACCTTC
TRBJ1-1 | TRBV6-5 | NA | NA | CASSYSMRGWAFF | TGTGCCAGCAGTTACTCGATGCGGGGGTGGGCTTTCTTT
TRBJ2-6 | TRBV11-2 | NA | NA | CASSPREGAFRSGANVLTF | TGTGCCAGCAGCCCCCGGGAGGGGGCATTCCGCTCTGGGGCCAACGTCCTGACTTTC
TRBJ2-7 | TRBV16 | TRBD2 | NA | CASSQSGAGAYEQYF | TGTGCCAGCAGCCAATCTGGAGCGGGGGCCTACGAGCAGTACTTC
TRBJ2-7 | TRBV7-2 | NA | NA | CASSFGGIYEQYF | TGTGCCAGCAGCTTCGGCGGGATCTACGAGCAGTACTTC
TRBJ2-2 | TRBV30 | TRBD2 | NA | CAWIERENTGELFF | TGTGCCTGGATAGAGCGGGAGAACACCGGGGAGCTGTTTTTT
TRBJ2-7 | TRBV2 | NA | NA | CASRGNRDNEQYF | TGTGCCAGCAGGGGGAACAGGGACAACGAGCAGTACTTC
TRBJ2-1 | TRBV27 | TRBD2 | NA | CASRSGSSYNEQFF | TGTGCCAGCAGGAGCGGGAGCTCCTACAATGAGCAGTTCTTC
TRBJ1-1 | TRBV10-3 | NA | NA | CAISGGADTEAFF | TGTGCCATCAGTGGAGGAGCGGACACTGAAGCTTTCTTT